Included here is one T cell receptor beta chain sequence, with context. There were TCR beta CDR3 regions amplified from RNA transcripts. Primed by the HTBI set, a first-round RT-PCR was run on the TCR CDR3. TCRdb fed the multiplex PCR reads into MiXCR, producing one record per CDR3 protein. The sample shows a few hundred thousand distinct CDR3 sequences, approximately 25% of them seen only once. This entry belongs to a study of T cells in Graves' hyperthyroidism and ophthalmopathy. Clinical symptoms, serum thyroxine, TRAb, thyroid ultrasound and orbital computed tomography established diagnosis. The PBMCs had their origin in roughly 10 ml of fresh peripheral blood. Sample: blood. The source of this sequence is a man aged 50 to 60 with Graves' hyperthyroidism.

The CDR3 DNA follows: TGCGCCAGCAGCTTTGGAGCGACAGGGGGAAACACCGGGGAGCTGTTTTTT. Its translation: CASSFGATGGNTGELFF. V gene TRBV5-1 combines with J gene TRBJ2-2; TRBD1 aligns across 9 bases. V gave up 2 bases and J gave up 2 bases; unmatched junction bases: 7. Germline CDR1 is SGHRS and CDR2 is YFSETQ. The CDR3 extends over 17 amino acids.